Reported below is one T cell receptor (beta chain). Its antigen is not known. Treatment indicated: roughly nine-day PBMC culture with coronavirus spike peptide pools or control peptides (ViraFEST assay). Positive PCR tests were logged from March through December 2020, ahead of US Alpha, Beta and Delta variants. Once obtained from cultured CD4+ T cells, the DNA was sequenced using the Oncomine TCR Beta short-read assay. TCRdb used MiXCR to reprocess the PCR reads, holding one entry per CDR3 protein. Of some 15,000 distinct CDR3 sequences listed, 40% to 65% were seen once; the top ten hold about 7.8%. CDR1 is SGHRS and CDR2 is YFSETQ in the germline V gene. This CDR3 contains 17 residues. V was clipped by 4 bases and J by 4 bases; unmatched bases: 10. The data were obtained in a study of vaccination and CD4 T cells after COVID-19. Study background: With a range of 35 to 161, the median interval from diagnosis to drawing post-COVID samples was approximately 100 days. Cultures designated as controls were supplied with a CEFX pool, an HIV-1 Nef pool, or no peptide.

Sequenced material: CD4+ T cells from blood, cultured in vitro. The source of this sequence is a human donor who had recovered from COVID-19. The chain combines TRBV5-1 with TRBJ2-5, with 13 bases matching TRBD2. The CDR3 nucleotides are TGCGCCAGCAGCAGGCCCGGGACTAGCGGGGCGGGAGAGACCCAGTACTTC. It translates to CASSRPGTSGAGETQYF.